Included here is one TCR beta chain sequence, with context. Documented treatment: some 20 received Ad26.COV2.S at low or high dose, single or two shots; about 5 received placebo; per-sample allocation not given. It was on day 63 after the first vaccine or placebo injection that samples were taken. The data stem from a study of Ad26.COV2.S vaccination and SARS-CoV-2 variants. The germline V gene encodes CDR1 KGHSH and CDR2 LQKENI. The CDR3 has 14 residues. Trimming left V 3 bases short and J 0 bases short, with 6 bases between. The method was immunoSEQ multiplex PCR; TCRdb's version includes in-frame clones alone and lacks a portion of them. This sample has a few hundred thousand clones, with approximately 90% found just once.

The input for sequencing was peripheral blood, taken in a trial of Ad26.COV2.S vaccine versus placebo. The source of this sequence is a person aged 18-60 years who received the Ad26.COV2.S COVID-19 vaccine or a placebo. J is TRBJ1-5 and V is TRBV18; D ambiguous. The CDR3 region has the DNA TGTGCCAGCTCACCGGCAGATAGCAATCAGCCCCAGCATTTT. Its translation: CASSPADSNQPQHF.